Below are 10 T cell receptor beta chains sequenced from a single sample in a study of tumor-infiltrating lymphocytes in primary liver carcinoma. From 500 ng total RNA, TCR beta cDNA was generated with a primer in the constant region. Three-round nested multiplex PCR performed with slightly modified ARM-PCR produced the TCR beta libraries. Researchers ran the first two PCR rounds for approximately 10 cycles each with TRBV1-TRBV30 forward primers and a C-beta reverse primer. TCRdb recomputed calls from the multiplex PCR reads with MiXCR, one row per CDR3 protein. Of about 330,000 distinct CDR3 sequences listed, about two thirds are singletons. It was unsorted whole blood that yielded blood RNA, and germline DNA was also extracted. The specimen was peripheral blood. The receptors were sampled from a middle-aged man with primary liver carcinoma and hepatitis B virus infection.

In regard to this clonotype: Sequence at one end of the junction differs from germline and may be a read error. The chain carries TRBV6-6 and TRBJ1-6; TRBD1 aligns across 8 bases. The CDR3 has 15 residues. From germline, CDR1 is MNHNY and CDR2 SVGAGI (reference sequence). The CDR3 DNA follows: TGTACCAGTAGTTACTCGACAGGGGAAAGTTCACCCCTCCACTTT. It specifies CTSSYSTGESSPLHF.

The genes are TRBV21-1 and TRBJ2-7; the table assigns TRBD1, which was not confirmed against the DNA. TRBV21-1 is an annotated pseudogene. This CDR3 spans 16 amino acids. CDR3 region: CASSVPFGTAFYEQYF. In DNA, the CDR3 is TGTGCCAGCAGTGTGCCGTTCGGGACAGCCTTCTATGAGCAGTACTTC.

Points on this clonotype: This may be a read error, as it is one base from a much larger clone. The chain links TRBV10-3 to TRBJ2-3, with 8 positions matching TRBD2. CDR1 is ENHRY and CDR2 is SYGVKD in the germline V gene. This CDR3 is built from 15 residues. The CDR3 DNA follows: TGTACCATCAGTGTCTCAGCGGGAGCATCAGATACGCAGTATTTT. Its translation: CTISVSAGASDTQYF.

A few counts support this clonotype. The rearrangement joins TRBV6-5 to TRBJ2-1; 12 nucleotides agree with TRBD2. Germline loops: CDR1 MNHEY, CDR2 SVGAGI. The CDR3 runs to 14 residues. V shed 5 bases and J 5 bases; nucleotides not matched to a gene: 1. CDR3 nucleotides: TGTGCCAGCAGTGGACTAGCGGGACACAATGAGCAGTTCTTC. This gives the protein CASSGLAGHNEQFF.

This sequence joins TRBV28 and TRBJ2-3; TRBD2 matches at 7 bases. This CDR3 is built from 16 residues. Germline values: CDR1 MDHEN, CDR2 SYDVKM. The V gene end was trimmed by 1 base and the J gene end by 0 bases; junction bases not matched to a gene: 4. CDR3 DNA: TGTGCCAGCAGTTTATATGCGGGAGCTAGCACAGATACGCAGTATTTT. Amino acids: CASSLYAGASTDTQYF.

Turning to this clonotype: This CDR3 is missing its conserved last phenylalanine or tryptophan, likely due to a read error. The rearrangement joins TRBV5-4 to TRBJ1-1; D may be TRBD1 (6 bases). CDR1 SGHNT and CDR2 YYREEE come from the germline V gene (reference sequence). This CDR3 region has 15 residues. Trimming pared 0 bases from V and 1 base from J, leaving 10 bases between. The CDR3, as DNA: TGTGCCAGCAGCTTGGTTAGAGGGGGGAACACTGAAGCTTTCGTT. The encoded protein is CASSLVRGGNTEAFV.

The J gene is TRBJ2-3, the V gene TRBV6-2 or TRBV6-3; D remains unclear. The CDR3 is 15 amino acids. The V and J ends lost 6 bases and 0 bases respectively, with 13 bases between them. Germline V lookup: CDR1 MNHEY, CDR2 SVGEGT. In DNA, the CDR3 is TGTGCCAGCAGATCGGGCTACCCAAGCACAGATACGCAGTATTTT. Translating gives CASRSGYPSTDTQYF.

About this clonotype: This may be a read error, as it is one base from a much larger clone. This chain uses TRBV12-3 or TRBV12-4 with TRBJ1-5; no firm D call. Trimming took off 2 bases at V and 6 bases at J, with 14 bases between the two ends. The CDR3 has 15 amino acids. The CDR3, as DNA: TGTGCCAGCAGTTTATGGCCAGTGCCCAGTCAGCCCCAGCATTTT. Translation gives CASSLWPVPSQPQHF.

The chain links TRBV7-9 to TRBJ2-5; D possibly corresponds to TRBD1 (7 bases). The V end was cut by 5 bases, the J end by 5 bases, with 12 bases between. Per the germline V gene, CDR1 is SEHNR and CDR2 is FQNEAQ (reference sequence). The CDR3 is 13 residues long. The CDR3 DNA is TGTGCCAGCAGCCAGGGGGGCCGGGAGACCCAGTACTTC. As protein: CASSQGGRETQYF. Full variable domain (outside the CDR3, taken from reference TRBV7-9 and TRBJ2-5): DTGVSQNPRHKITKRGQNVTFRCDPISEHNRLYWYRQTLGQGPEFLTYFQNEAQLEKSRLLSDRFSAERPKGSFSTLEIQRTEQGDSAMYLCASSQGGRETQYFGPGTRLLVL.

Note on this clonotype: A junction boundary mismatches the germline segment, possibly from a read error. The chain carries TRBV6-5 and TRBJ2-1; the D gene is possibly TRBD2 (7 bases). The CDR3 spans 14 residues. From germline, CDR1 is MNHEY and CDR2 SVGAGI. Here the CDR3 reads CACSRGAAYDEQFF. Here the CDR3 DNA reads TGTGCCTGCAGTCGGGGGGCCGCCTACGATGAGCAGTTCTTC.